These 30 T cell receptor beta chains were all obtained from the same sample, sequenced in a study of CD8 T cells in ankylosing spondylitis. Whole-study findings and limits: Apparently characteristic of ankylosing spondylitis blood was a TCR beta motif (roughly 8 highly homologous variants).

Each CDR3 protein gets one entry after TCRdb re-called the 5' RACE reads with MiXCR. The sample records 100,000 to 150,000 distinct CDR3 sequences, roughly 18% being singletons. For these receptors, no antigen is known. Input material: blood, either unsorted or a sorted T cell fraction (not recorded which). These receptors came from a male donor with ankylosing spondylitis.

This clonotype was seen a handful of times. This chain connects TRBV20-1 to TRBJ2-2, with TRBD2 matching 11 bases. Germline assignment: CDR1 DFQATT and CDR2 SNEGSKA (reference sequence). The CDR3 length is 14 residues. The J segment lost 6 bases and the V segment lost 6 bases, leaving 6 bases of the junction unmatched. CDR3 bases: TGCAGTGCCCCAACGGGACTAGCGGCCGGGGAGCTGTTTTTT. Protein sequence: CSAPTGLAAGELFF.

The DNA for the CDR3 is TGCAGTGCTAGGCCTAGCGGACACAATGAGCAGTTCTTC. It yields the protein CSARPSGHNEQFF. This chain joins TRBV20-1 and TRBJ2-1; 7 nucleotides align to TRBD2. The germline gives CDR1 DFQATT, CDR2 SNEGSKA (reference sequence). The CDR3 extends over 13 amino acids. J was trimmed by 5 bases and V by 3 bases; bases with no gene match: 4.

The chain employs TRBV28 and TRBJ2-5; D perhaps matches TRBD2 (5 bases). The CDR3 runs to 14 residues. V was clipped by 5 bases and J by 3 bases, with 13 bases between them. Germline V lookup: CDR1 MDHEN, CDR2 SYDVKM. The CDR3 here is CASSPFVREETQYF. The CDR3 DNA follows: TGTGCCAGCAGTCCTTTTGTGCGGGAAGAGACCCAGTACTTC.

This clonotype was found once. The V gene is TRBV27, the J gene TRBJ1-5, with 7 nucleotides matching TRBD1. Germline CDR1 is MNHEY and CDR2 is SMNVEV (reference sequence). The CDR3 contains 16 residues. J lost 4 bases, V lost 5 bases, and 11 bases had no gene match. In DNA, the CDR3 is TGTGCCAGCAGTCCCAGGGGGGGACCGTGGAATCAGCCCCAGCATTTT. Amino acids: CASSPRGGPWNQPQHF.

The chain employs TRBV4-1 and TRBJ2-7, with TRBD2 matching 10 bases. This CDR3 comprises 17 residues. Germline V gives CDR1 MGHRA, CDR2 YSYEKL. Trimming took 0 bases from V and 0 from J; bases not matched to a gene: 5. CDR3 bases: TGCGCCAGCAGCCAAGAGAAACTAGCGGGATCCTCCTACGAGCAGTACTTC. Its translation is CASSQEKLAGSSYEQYF.

The chain employs TRBV2 and TRBJ2-7, with 9 positions matching TRBD2. V trimming: 10 bases; J trimming: 2 bases; junction bases outside the gene matches: 15. The germline CDR1 and CDR2 sequences are SNHLY and FYNNEI. This CDR3 contains 16 residues. The CDR3 nucleotides read TGTGCCATCCTCCACGGGCGGGAGGGCGGCCCCTACGAGCAGTACTTC. This encodes CAILHGREGGPYEQYF. Combining the CDR3 with reference TRBV2 and TRBJ2-7 gives the whole variable domain EPEVTQTPSHQVTQMGQEVILRCVPISNHLYFYWYRQILGQKVEFLVSFYNNEISEKSEIFDDQFSVERPDGSNFTLKIRSTKLEDSAMYFCAILHGREGGPYEQYFGPGTRLTVT.

The chain recombines TRBV27 with TRBJ2-7; a possible D gene is TRBD1 (5 bases). Trimming pared 6 bases from V and 0 bases from J, leaving 12 bases between. The CDR3 is made up of 14 amino acids. Germline CDR1 and CDR2: MNHEY and SMNVEV (reference sequence). The CDR3 sequence is CASRPGNPSYEQYF. The CDR3, as DNA: TGTGCCAGCAGGCCAGGGAATCCCTCCTACGAGCAGTACTTC.

V gene TRBV12-3 or TRBV12-4 combines with J gene TRBJ2-3; 14 nucleotides agree with TRBD2. V trimming: 3 bases; J trimming: 5 bases; junction bases outside the gene matches: 7. The CDR3 contains 17 residues. CDR3 nucleotides: TGTGCCAGCAGTTTTCCGGGACTAGCGGGAGAGGTAGATACGCAGTATTTT. Protein: CASSFPGLAGEVDTQYF.

This sequence joins TRBV27 and TRBJ2-4; 7 bases are a match to TRBD2. The CDR3 length is 14 residues. The germline V gene encodes CDR1 MNHEY and CDR2 SMNVEV (reference sequence). Losses at the gene ends were 1 base for V and 6 bases for J; bases not matched to a gene: 3. The CDR3 here is CASSLFAGANIQYF. CDR3 in DNA: TGTGCCAGCAGTTTATTTGCGGGAGCAAACATTCAGTACTTC.

The sample holds a few counts of this clonotype. This chain connects TRBV4-1 to TRBJ2-2, with a tentative D call TRBD2 (6 bases). Germline CDR1 MGHRA, CDR2 YSYEKL. V shed 3 bases and J shed 4 bases, with 18 bases lying between them. CDR3 length: 17 amino acids. In nucleotides, the CDR3 is TGCGCCAGCAGCCACGCCGTAGGCGGGATCGGCACCGGGGAGCTGTTTTTT. Protein: CASSHAVGGIGTGELFF.

CDR3 residues: CASSQLPGQGRDEQYF. The DNA of the CDR3 is TGCGCCAGCAGCCAACTACCGGGACAGGGGCGCGACGAGCAGTACTTC. The gene calls are TRBV4-3 and TRBJ2-7; 10 bases are a match to TRBD1. Trimming took 2 bases from V and 5 from J; bases not matched to a gene: 9. Germline CDR1 reads LGHNA; CDR2 reads YSLEER. There are 16 residues in the CDR3.

CDR3 DNA sequence: TGTGCCAGCAGCACTACAGGGACCATCTACGAGCAGTACTTC. This codes for CASSTTGTIYEQYF. The J gene is TRBJ2-7, the V gene TRBV7-9; D is perhaps TRBD1 (6 bases). The germline gives CDR1 SEHNR, CDR2 FQNEAQ (reference sequence). The V and J ends lost 5 bases and 3 bases respectively, with 14 bases between them. CDR3 length: 14 amino acids.

Only a few counts were recorded for this clonotype. The rearrangement links TRBV3-1 to TRBJ2-7; tentatively, D is TRBD2 (6 bases). Germline V gene sequence: CDR1 LGHDT, CDR2 YNNKEL (reference sequence). This CDR3 has 16 residues. Trimming shortened V by 4 bases and J by 2 bases, and 18 bases separated the two germline ends. CDR3 nucleotides: TGTGCCAGCAGCCCAGAAGAGGCTAGCGTCCCCTACGAGCAGTACTTC. It yields the protein CASSPEEASVPYEQYF.

The chain carries TRBV19 and TRBJ1-5; weak D call: TRBD1 (5 bases). CDR3 length equals 16 residues. The V and J ends lost 5 bases and 4 bases respectively, with 18 bases between them. The germline V gene has CDR1 LNHDA and CDR2 SQIVND (reference sequence). CDR3 nucleotides: TGTGCCAGTAGTGAGTTTGTGTTGGGGGGGAATCAGCCCCAGCATTTT. It encodes CASSEFVLGGNQPQHF. The full variable domain, completed using reference TRBV19 and TRBJ1-5, is DGGITQSPKYLFRKEGQNVTLSCEQNLNHDAMYWYRQDPGQGLRLIYYSQIVNDFQKGDIAEGYSVSREKKESFPLTVTSAQKNPTAFYLCASSEFVLGGNQPQHFGDGTRLSIL.

V is TRBV6-5 and J is TRBJ1-4; D uncertain. Germline assignment: CDR1 MNHEY and CDR2 SVGAGI. The length of the CDR3 is 14 residues. The V end was cut by 2 bases, the J end by 7 bases, with 11 bases between. The CDR3 region is CASSYREDGEKLFF. CDR3 sequence (DNA): TGTGCCAGCAGTTACAGGGAGGACGGTGAAAAACTGTTTTTT.

This chain joins TRBV27 and TRBJ2-3; 9 bases map to TRBD1. V was pared by 6 bases and J by 2 bases, with 9 bases of the junction left unmatched. Germline CDR1 and CDR2: MNHEY and SMNVEV (reference sequence). This CDR3 contains 16 residues. CDR3 sequence: CASSRGTGLTTDTQYF. CDR3 in DNA: TGTGCCAGCAGCCGGGGGACAGGGTTGACCACAGATACGCAGTATTTT.

This clonotype has just a few counts. In DNA, the CDR3 is TGTGCCAGCAGTGACCCACCGTGGAGCACAGATACGCAGTATTTT. As protein: CASSDPPWSTDTQYF. The chain uses TRBV2 and TRBJ2-3; D gene uncertain. The germline V and J ends were trimmed by 3 bases and 0 bases, with 10 bases remaining between them. Germline V gene sequence: CDR1 SNHLY, CDR2 FYNNEI. This CDR3 has 15 residues.

This clonotype has a handful of counts. J is TRBJ1-3 and V is TRBV7-9; perhaps TRBD1 as D (5 bases). This CDR3 is 14 amino acids long. Trimming removed 7 bases from V and 4 bases from J, with 14 bases in between. CDR1 is SEHNR and CDR2 is FQNEAQ in the germline V gene (reference sequence). The chain's CDR3 is CASTGLGPGNTIYF. CDR3 DNA: TGTGCCAGCACCGGCTTGGGGCCCGGAAACACCATATATTTT.

The chain couples TRBV29-1 to TRBJ2-1; 10 nucleotides align to TRBD1. The germline CDR1 and CDR2 sequences are SQVTM and ANQGSEA. There are 14 residues in the CDR3. The J segment lost 7 bases and the V segment lost 5 bases, leaving 8 bases of the junction unmatched. CDR3 sequence: CSVKTGGGGNEQFF. CDR3 sequence (DNA): TGCAGCGTTAAGACAGGGGGCGGTGGAAATGAGCAGTTCTTC.

This clonotype has a count of ten or more. The chain couples TRBV12-3 or TRBV12-4 to TRBJ2-3; D unresolved. V shed 3 bases and J shed 5 bases, with 9 bases lying between them. CDR3 length: 13 residues. This CDR3 is CASSFQTLDTQYF. For the CDR3, the DNA is TGTGCCAGCAGTTTCCAGACTTTAGATACGCAGTATTTT.

The gene calls are TRBV12-3 or TRBV12-4 and TRBJ2-4; the D is unclear. This CDR3 contains 14 residues. V lost 7 bases and J lost 9, with 19 bases in between. The chain's CDR3 is CASTDGLEVGIQYF. The CDR3 DNA is TGTGCCAGCACCGACGGGCTAGAGGTTGGCATTCAGTACTTC.

This clonotype showed up just once. CDR3 region: CASSAGNINADTQYF. The CDR3 nucleotides read TGTGCCAGCAGCGCCGGAAACATTAACGCAGATACGCAGTATTTT. The chain uses TRBV9 and TRBJ2-3, with D hard to call. V lost 3 bases and J lost 4, with 15 bases in between. The CDR3 consists of 15 residues. Germline assignment: CDR1 SGDLS and CDR2 YYNGEE.

The chain combines TRBV9 with TRBJ2-6; D is unresolved. Germline values: CDR1 SGDLS, CDR2 YYNGEE. The V end was cut by 5 bases, the J end by 0 bases, with 12 bases between. CDR3 length: 16 amino acids. The CDR3 protein is CASSGFVGSGANVLTF. CDR3 coding DNA: TGTGCCAGCAGTGGGTTCGTAGGCTCTGGGGCCAACGTCCTGACTTTC.

The J gene is TRBJ1-2, the V gene TRBV6-5; the match to TRBD1 covers 8 bases. CDR1 is MNHEY and CDR2 is SVGAGI in the germline V gene. The CDR3 has 12 amino acids. After removal of 6 bases from V and 7 bases from J, the junction contained 4 bases not matched to a gene. The CDR3 spells CASSGQGFGYTF. CDR3 DNA sequence: TGTGCCAGCAGCGGACAGGGCTTTGGCTACACCTTC.

The rearrangement joins TRBV6-5 to TRBJ1-5, with D possibly matching TRBD1 (6 bases). Germline V gene sequence: CDR1 MNHEY, CDR2 SVGAGI. There are 15 residues in the CDR3. The V gene lost 3 bases and the J gene lost 7 bases, with 16 bases spanning the gap. The CDR3 coding sequence is TGTGCCAGCAGTTATCCGGGGGCAGGGCGCCAGCCCCAGCATTTT. It codes for CASSYPGAGRQPQHF.

This clonotype was detected a few times. CDR3 in amino acids: CASSQPQGLESYEQYF. The CDR3 nucleotides read TGCGCCAGCAGTCAACCCCAGGGATTGGAATCCTACGAGCAGTACTTC. This chain joins TRBV23-1 and TRBJ2-7, with a weak D call TRBD1 (5 bases). TRBV23-1 is marked as an open reading frame, function uncertain. The ends were cut back, 2 bases at V and 1 base at J, with 15 bases in the middle. The CDR3 loop spans 16 amino acids.

V gene TRBV27 combines with J gene TRBJ2-2; no firm D call. The length of the CDR3 is 15 residues. V gave up 3 bases and J gave up 3 bases, with 11 bases separating them. The V gene's germline CDR1 is MNHEY and CDR2 SMNVEV (reference sequence). The CDR3 sequence: CASSLGQEYTGELFF. CDR3 nucleotide sequence: TGTGCCAGCAGTTTGGGCCAGGAGTACACCGGGGAGCTGTTTTTT.

The chain links TRBV7-3 to TRBJ2-2; 16 bases fit TRBD2. J lost 4 bases, V lost 3 bases, and 8 bases had no gene match. Germline values: CDR1 SGHTA, CDR2 FQGTGA. The length of the CDR3 is 19 residues. Here the CDR3 reads CASSFIGTSGRARTGELFF. Written as DNA, the CDR3 is TGTGCCAGCAGCTTCATCGGGACTAGCGGGAGGGCCCGCACCGGGGAGCTGTTTTTT. Combining the CDR3 with reference TRBV7-3 and TRBJ2-2 gives the whole variable domain GAGVSQTPSNKVTEKGKYVELRCDPISGHTALYWYRQSLGQGPEFLIYFQGTGAADDSGLPNDRFFAVRPEGSVSTLKIQRTERGDSAVYLCASSFIGTSGRARTGELFFGEGSRLTVL.

This clonotype was found a few times. The CDR3 nucleotides read TGCGCCAGCAGCCCGGGGACCATCCCGGTCACAGATACGCAGTATTTT. Amino acids: CASSPGTIPVTDTQYF. The chain is built from TRBV4-1 and TRBJ2-3; D tentatively reads TRBD1 or TRBD2 (5 bases each). Between the trimmed V and J ends, which lost 4 bases and 2 bases, there was a span of 16 bases. The CDR3 spans 16 residues. Germline CDR1 is MGHRA and CDR2 is YSYEKL.

The rearrangement joins TRBV12-3 or TRBV12-4 to TRBJ2-7; D ambiguous. V gave up 7 bases and J gave up 6 bases, with 13 bases separating them. CDR3 length: 12 residues. Here the CDR3 reads CASTPSGFEQYF. In DNA form, the CDR3 reads TGTGCCAGCACCCCCTCCGGGTTCGAGCAGTACTTC.